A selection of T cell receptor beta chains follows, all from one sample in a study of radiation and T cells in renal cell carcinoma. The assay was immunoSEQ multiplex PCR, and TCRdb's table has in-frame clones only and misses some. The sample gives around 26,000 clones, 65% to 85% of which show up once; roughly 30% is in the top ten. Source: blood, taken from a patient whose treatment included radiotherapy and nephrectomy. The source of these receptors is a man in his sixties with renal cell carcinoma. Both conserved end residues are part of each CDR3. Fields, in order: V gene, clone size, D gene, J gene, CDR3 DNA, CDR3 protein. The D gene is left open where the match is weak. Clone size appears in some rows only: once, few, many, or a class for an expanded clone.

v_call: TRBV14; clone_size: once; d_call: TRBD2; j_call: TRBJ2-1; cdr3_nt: TGTGCCAGCAGCCACCGACTAGCGGGGAAAACCTACAATGAGCAGTTCTTC; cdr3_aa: CASSHRLAGKTYNEQFF
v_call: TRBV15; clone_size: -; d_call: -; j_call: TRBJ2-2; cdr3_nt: TGTGCCACCAGCAGCCCTGGACAGAACACCGGGGAGCTGTTTTTT; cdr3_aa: CATSSPGQNTGELFF
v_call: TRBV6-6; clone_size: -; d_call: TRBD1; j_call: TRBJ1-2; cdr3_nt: TGTGCCAGCAGTTACAGGGGGCCGGGCTATGGCTACACCTTC; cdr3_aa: CASSYRGPGYGYTF
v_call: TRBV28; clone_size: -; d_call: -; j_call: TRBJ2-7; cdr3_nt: TGTGCCAGCAGTTTAACCAGAAACTCCTACGAGCAGTACTTC; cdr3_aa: CASSLTRNSYEQYF
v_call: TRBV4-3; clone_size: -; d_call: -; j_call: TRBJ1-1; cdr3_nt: TGCGCCAGCAGCCAAGATTTGTATGGGCGGCGGAACACTGAAGCTTTCTTT; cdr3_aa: CASSQDLYGRRNTEAFF
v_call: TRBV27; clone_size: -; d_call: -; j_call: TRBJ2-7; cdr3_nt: TGTGCCAGCAGTCCAGGCCCGGGGACTCTTTTGGAGCAGTACTTC; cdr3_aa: CASSPGPGTLLEQYF
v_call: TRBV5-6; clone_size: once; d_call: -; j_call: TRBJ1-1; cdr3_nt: TGTGCCAGCAGCTTGGACGTCGGGGCGGGGGACACTGAAGCTTTCTTT; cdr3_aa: CASSLDVGAGDTEAFF
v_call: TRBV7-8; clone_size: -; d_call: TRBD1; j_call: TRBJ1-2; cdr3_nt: TGTGCCAGCAGCTTAGCGCTGGGGACAGGGTTTGGCTACACCTTC; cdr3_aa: CASSLALGTGFGYTF
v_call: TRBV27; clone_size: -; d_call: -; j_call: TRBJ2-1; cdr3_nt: TGTGCCAGCAGTTTTGGCGGGTCCCGCTACAATGAGCAGTTCTTC; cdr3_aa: CASSFGGSRYNEQFF
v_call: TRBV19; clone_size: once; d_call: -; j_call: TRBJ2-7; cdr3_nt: TGTGCCAGTAGTATTGGTAGGAGTAGCTCCTACGAGCAGTACTTC; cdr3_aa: CASSIGRSSSYEQYF
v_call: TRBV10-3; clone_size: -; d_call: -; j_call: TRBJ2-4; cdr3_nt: TGTGCCATCAGTGATGAAGGGGCAGGCCAACTAGCCAAAAACATTCAGTACTTC; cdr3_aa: CAISDEGAGQLAKNIQYF
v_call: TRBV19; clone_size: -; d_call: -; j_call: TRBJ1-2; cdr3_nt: TGTGCCAGTAGTATTCTCCGGAACTATGGCTACACCTTC; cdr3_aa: CASSILRNYGYTF
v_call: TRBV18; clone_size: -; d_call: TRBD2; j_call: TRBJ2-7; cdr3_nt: TGTGCCAGCTCACCACTACGGGAGGGGACCGAGCAGTACTTC; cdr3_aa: CASSPLREGTEQYF
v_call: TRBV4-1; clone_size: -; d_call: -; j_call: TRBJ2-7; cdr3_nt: TGCGCCAGCATCGAATATGGGTTGTTGCGGGATAACTCCTACGAGCAGTACTTC; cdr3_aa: CASIEYGLLRDNSYEQYF
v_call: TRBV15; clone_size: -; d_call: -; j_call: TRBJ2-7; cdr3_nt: TGTGCCACCAGCAGAGCTCACCAGGGGACAACTCTCTACGAGCAGTACTTC; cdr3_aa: CATSRAHQGTTLYEQYF
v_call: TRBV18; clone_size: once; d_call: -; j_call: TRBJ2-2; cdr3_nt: TGTGCCAGCTCACCTCGGGCGGGAACGAACACCGGGGAGCTGTTTTTT; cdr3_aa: CASSPRAGTNTGELFF
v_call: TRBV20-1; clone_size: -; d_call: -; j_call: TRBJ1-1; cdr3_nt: TGCAGTGCTAGTAACAGCACTGAAGCTTTCTTT; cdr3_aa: CSASNSTEAFF
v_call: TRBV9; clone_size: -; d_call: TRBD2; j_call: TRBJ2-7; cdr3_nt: TGTGCCAGCAGCGTAGCGGGGGGGGGCTCCTCCTACGAGCAGTACTTC; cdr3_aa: CASSVAGGGSSYEQYF
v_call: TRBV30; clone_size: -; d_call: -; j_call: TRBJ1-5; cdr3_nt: TGTGCCTGGAGTGTACAATCGACGGGTCAGCCCCAGCATTTT; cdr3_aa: CAWSVQSTGQPQHF
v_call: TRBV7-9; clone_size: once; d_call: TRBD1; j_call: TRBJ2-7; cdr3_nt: TGTGCCAGCAGCCCGACAGGGGGCTCCTCCTACGAGCAGTACTTC; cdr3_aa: CASSPTGGSSYEQYF
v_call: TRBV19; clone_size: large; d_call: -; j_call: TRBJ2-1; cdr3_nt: TGTGCCAGTATGATAGGTCCTTTAGAGCACAATGAGCAGTTCTTC; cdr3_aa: CASMIGPLEHNEQFF
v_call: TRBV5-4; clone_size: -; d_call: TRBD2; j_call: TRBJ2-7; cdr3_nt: TGTGCCAGCAGCTTGGCTAGCGGGAGTATGTACGAGCAGTACTTC; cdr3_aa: CASSLASGSMYEQYF
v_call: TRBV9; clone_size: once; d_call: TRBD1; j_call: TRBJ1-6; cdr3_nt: TGTGCCAGCAGCCCAGGGACAGATGGATCGAGGCCCCTCCACTTT; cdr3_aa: CASSPGTDGSRPLHF
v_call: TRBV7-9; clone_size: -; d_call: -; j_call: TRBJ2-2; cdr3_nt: TGTGCCAGCAGCTTAGCACTGAACACCGGGGAGCTGTTTTTT; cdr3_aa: CASSLALNTGELFF
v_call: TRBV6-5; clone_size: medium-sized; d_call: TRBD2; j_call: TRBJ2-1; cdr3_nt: TGTGCCAGCAGTTACGAGGCTAGCGGGAGGGACAATGAGCAGTTCTTC; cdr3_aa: CASSYEASGRDNEQFF
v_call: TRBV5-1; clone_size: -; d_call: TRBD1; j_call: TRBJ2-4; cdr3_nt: TGCGCCAGCAGCTTGGCCGCCGACAGGGTTACCAAAAACATTCAGTACTTC; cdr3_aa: CASSLAADRVTKNIQYF
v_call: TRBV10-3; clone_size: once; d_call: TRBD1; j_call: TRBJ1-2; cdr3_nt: TGTGCCATCAGTGAGTCGACAGGGGGCTACACCTTC; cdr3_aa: CAISESTGGYTF
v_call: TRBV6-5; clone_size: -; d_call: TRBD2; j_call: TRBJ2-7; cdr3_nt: TGTGCCAGCAGTTACTCCCTAGCGGGGCCCTACGAGCAGTACTTC; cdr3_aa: CASSYSLAGPYEQYF
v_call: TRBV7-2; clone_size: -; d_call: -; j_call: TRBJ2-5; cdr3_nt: TGTGCCAGCAGCTTGTTACAAGAGACCCAGTACTTC; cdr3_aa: CASSLLQETQYF
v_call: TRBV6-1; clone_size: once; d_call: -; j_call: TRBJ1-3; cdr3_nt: TGTGCCAGCACCTTATCAGGGGCTGGAAACACCATATATTTT; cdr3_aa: CASTLSGAGNTIYF
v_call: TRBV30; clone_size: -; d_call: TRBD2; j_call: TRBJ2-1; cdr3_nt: TGTGCCTGGAGTGTTGGCGGGACTAGTCTATTCTTC; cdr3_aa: CAWSVGGTSLFF
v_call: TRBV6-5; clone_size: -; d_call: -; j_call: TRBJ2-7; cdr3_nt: TGTGCCAGCAGAACCGGGACAAGCTCCTACGAGCAGTACTTC; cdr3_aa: CASRTGTSSYEQYF
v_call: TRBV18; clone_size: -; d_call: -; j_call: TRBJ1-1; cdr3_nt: TGTGCCAGCTCACCCGGACCCGGGCTAGGTAAAGCTTTCTTT; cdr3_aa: CASSPGPGLGKAFF
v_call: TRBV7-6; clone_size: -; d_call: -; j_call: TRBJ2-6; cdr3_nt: TGTGCCAGCAGCTTAGGAGCCACAAGCTCTGGGGCCAACGTCCTGACTTTC; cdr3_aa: CASSLGATSSGANVLTF
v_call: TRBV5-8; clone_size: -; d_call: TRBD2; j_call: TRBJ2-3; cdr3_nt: TGTGCCAGCCCAGCTTGGATTCGCCTAGCGGGTAGCACAGATACGCAGTATTTT; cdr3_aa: CASPAWIRLAGSTDTQYF
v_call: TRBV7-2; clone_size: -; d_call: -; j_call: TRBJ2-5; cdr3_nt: TGTGCCAGCAGCCGAGTAGGGCTGCCACGTGGAGAGACCCAGTACTTC; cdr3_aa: CASSRVGLPRGETQYF
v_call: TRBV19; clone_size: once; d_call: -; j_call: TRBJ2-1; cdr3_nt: TGTGCCAGTAGCGGCTCCTACAATGAGCAGTTCTTC; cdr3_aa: CASSGSYNEQFF
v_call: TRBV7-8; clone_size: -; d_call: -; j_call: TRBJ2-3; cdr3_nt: TGTGCCAGCAGCTTAGCTCCCCTGGACAGCACAGATACGCAGTATTTT; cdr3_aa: CASSLAPLDSTDTQYF
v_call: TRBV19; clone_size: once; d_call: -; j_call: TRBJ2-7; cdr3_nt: TGTGCCAGTAGTATCAGCGGTGGGCTCGACTACGAGCAGTACTTC; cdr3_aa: CASSISGGLDYEQYF
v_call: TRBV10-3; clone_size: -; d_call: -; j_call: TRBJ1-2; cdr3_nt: TGTGCCATCAGTGAGTCCGGGGACGGATATGGCTACACCTTC; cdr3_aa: CAISESGDGYGYTF
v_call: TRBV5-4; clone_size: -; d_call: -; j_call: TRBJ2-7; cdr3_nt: TGTGCCAGCAGCCTGAGGAGGGGGCTTAGCAGTTCCTACGAGCAGTACTTC; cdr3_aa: CASSLRRGLSSSYEQYF
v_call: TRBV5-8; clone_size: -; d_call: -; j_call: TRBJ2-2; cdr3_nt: TGTGCCAGCAGCTTGGCCTACTCACCTCTCCTGTTTTTT; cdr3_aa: CASSLAYSPLLFF
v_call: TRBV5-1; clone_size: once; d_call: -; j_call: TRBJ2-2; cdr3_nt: TGCGCCAGCAGTATCGGGGGAGGCGGCACCGGGGAGCTGTTTTTT; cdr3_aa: CASSIGGGGTGELFF
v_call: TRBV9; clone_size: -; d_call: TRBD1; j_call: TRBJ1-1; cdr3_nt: TGTGCCAGCAGCGTACAGGGGGCCGTTTTTTCGGAAGCTTTCTTT; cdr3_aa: CASSVQGAVFSEAFF
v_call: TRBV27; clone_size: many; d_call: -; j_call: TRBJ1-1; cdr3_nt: TGTGCCAGCAGTTTAACCCAGGGGCCTGAAGCTTTCTTT; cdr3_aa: CASSLTQGPEAFF
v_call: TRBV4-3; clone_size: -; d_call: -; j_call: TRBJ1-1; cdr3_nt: TGCGCCAGCAGCCGGGGTGTTAGGACTGAAGCTTTCTTT; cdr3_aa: CASSRGVRTEAFF
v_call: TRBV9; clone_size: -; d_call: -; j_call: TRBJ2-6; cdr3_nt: TGTGCCAGCAGCGTAGTAGCCCGGGGGCAAGGTGGGGCCAACGTCCTGACTTTC; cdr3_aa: CASSVVARGQGGANVLTF
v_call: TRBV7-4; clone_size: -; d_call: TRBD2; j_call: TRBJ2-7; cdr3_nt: TGTGCCAGCAGCTTAGCTCTCCTGTCTAGCGGGGTCGATAGGCACTCCTACGAGCAGTACTTC; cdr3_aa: CASSLALLSSGVDRHSYEQYF
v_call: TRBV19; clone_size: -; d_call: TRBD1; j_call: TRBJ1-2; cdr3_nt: TGTGCCAGTAGTGGCCAGGGGGCGGACTATGGCTACACCTTC; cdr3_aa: CASSGQGADYGYTF
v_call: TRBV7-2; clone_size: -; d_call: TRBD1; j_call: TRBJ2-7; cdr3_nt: TGTGCCAGCAGCCGGGGGACAGGATCCTCCTACGAGCAGTACTTC; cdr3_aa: CASSRGTGSSYEQYF
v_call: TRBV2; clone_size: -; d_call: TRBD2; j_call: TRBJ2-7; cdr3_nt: TGTGCCAGCAGCCCCGGGACTAGCGGAACCTACGAGCAGTACTTC; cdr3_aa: CASSPGTSGTYEQYF
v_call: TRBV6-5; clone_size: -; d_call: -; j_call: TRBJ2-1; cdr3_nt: TGTGCCAGCAGTTACTCAGGAGGCTCCTACAATGAGCAGTTCTTC; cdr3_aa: CASSYSGGSYNEQFF
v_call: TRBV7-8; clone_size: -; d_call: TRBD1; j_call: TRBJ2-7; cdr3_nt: TGTGCCAGCAGCTTACTAGCCGGGACAGGGTTATACGAGCAGTACTTC; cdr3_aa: CASSLLAGTGLYEQYF
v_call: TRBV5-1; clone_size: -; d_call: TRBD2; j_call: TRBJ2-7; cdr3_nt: TGCGCCAGCAGCTTGGGCGGGAGAATCCCCTACGAGCAGTACTTC; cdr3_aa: CASSLGGRIPYEQYF
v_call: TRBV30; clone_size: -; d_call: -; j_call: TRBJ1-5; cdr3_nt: TGTGCCTGGAGTGTACGCCCAAATCAGCCCCAGCATTTT; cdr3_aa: CAWSVRPNQPQHF
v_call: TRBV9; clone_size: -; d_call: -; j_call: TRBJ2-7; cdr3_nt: TGTGCCAGCAGCGTAGAGCAGGGGCTCACCTACGAGCAGTACTTC; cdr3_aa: CASSVEQGLTYEQYF
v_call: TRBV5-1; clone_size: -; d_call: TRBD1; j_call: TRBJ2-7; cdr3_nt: TGCGCCAGCAGCTTGGTTTTCCCGGGACAGGGAGACGAGCAGTACTTC; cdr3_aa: CASSLVFPGQGDEQYF
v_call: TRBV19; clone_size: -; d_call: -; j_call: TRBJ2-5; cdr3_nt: TGTGCCAGTAGTACCCGACGGTACCAAGAGACCCAGTACTTC; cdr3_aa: CASSTRRYQETQYF
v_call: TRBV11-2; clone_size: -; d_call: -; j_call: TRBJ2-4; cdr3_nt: TGTGCCAGCAGCCCCGCGGACGAGGCGAACATTCAGTACTTC; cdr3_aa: CASSPADEANIQYF
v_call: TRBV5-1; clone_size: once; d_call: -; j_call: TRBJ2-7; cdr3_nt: TGCGCCAGCAGCTTGGGAGACTTGGGCGTCCCGGGAGCGTACGAGCAGTACTTC; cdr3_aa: CASSLGDLGVPGAYEQYF